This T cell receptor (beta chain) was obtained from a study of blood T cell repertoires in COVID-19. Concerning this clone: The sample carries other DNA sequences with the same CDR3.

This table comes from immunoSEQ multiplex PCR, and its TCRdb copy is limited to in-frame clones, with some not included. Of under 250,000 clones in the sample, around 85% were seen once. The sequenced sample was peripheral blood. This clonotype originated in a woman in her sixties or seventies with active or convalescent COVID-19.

The CDR3, as DNA: TGTGCCAGTAGTATAGCAGGGAATCAGCCCCAGCATTTT. It is translated as CASSIAGNQPQHF. The chain couples TRBV19 to TRBJ1-5; tentative D call: TRBD1 (5 bases). Per the germline V gene, CDR1 is LNHDA and CDR2 is SQIVND (reference sequence). The CDR3 has 13 amino acids. The V end was cut by 1 base, the J end by 4 bases, with 5 bases between. Combining the CDR3 with reference TRBV19 and TRBJ1-5 gives the whole variable domain DGGITQSPKYLFRKEGQNVTLSCEQNLNHDAMYWYRQDPGQGLRLIYYSQIVNDFQKGDIAEGYSVSREKKESFPLTVTSAQKNPTAFYLCASSIAGNQPQHFGDGTRLSIL.